The sequence of this T cell receptor (beta chain) was determined in a study of blood T cells in healthy people across ages. No fewer than 7 million PBMCs went into each sample. At least 5.5 micrograms of total RNA were extracted per sample. Looked up from germline, CDR1 is SGHKS and CDR2 is YYEKEE (reference sequence). V was shortened by 3 bases and J by 1 base, with 10 bases between the two germline ends. There are 14 residues in the CDR3. Study findings and constraints: Higher diversity and more naive CD4+ cells were features of long-lived donors, compared to aged donors.

Through a sample-barcoded 5' primer and a J-beta primer mix, a second PCR was run for roughly 6 to 12 cycles. TCRdb reanalysed the 5' RACE reads using MiXCR and keeps one entry per CDR3 protein. This sample yields some 900,000 distinct CDR3 sequences, of which about 48% are seen a single time; about an eighth belongs to the top ten. This clonotype turned up a few times. The antigen is undetermined. This clonotype was sampled from a man younger than 40 in good health. The sample consisted of blood. The V and J genes are TRBV5-5 and TRBJ1-1; unclear D gene. DNA for the CDR3: TGTGCCAGCAGCTCCCCCCCGGGGAACACTGAAGCTTTCTTT. It specifies CASSSPPGNTEAFF.